The 20 T cell receptor beta chains below come from one sample, sequenced in a study of blood T cell repertoires in COVID-19. Measured with immunoSEQ multiplex PCR; TCRdb has only the in-frame clones, and not every one. The data show roughly 150,000 clones, roughly 80% seen once. The sequencing input was peripheral blood. The receptors were sampled from a man aged 50 to 59 with active or convalescent COVID-19.

This sequence joins TRBV9 and TRBJ2-7; D not resolved. CDR3 length: 15 residues. V was cut by 4 bases and J by 5 bases, with 19 bases left in between. Germline CDR1 is SGDLS and CDR2 is YYNGEE. In DNA, the CDR3 is TGTGCCAGCAGCCCAGGTGAGACCCGCAACCACGAGCAGTACTTC. This sequence encodes CASSPGETRNHEQYF.

The V call is TRBV11-2, the J call TRBJ1-3; D is ambiguous. Trimming left V 6 bases short and J 7 bases short, with 10 bases between. Germline V CDR1 and CDR2: SGHAT, FQNNGV. The CDR3 consists of 12 residues. The CDR3 spells CASSPGVNTIYF. CDR3 in DNA: TGTGCCAGCAGTCCCGGGGTGAACACCATATATTTT.

The chain recombines TRBV28 with TRBJ2-3; the match to TRBD1 covers 10 bases. Germline V lookup: CDR1 MDHEN, CDR2 SYDVKM. The CDR3 contains 15 residues. Trimming cost V 8 bases and J 4 bases; bases outside gene matches: 9. The CDR3 sequence is CASGAGTGVSDTQYF. In nucleotides, the CDR3 is TGTGCCAGCGGGGCCGGGACAGGGGTGTCAGATACGCAGTATTTT.

The chain uses TRBV11-2 and TRBJ1-2; 7 nucleotides line up with TRBD1. This CDR3 has 13 residues. V lost 5 bases to trimming and J lost 8 bases; unmatched junction nucleotides: 8. CDR1 and CDR2 (germline): SGHAT, FQNNGV. The CDR3 spells CASSPDRVLGYTF. The CDR3 nucleotides are TGTGCCAGCAGCCCTGACAGGGTGTTAGGCTACACCTTC.

This chain links TRBV7-8 with TRBJ2-3; D might be TRBD2 (6 bases). Germline CDR1 SGHVS, CDR2 FQNEAQ. The CDR3 is 16 residues long. The V end was cut by 2 bases, the J end by 2 bases, with 14 bases between. CDR3: CASSLPWLAPTDTQYF. CDR3 nucleotide sequence: TGTGCCAGCAGCTTACCCTGGCTAGCGCCCACAGATACGCAGTATTTT.

The V and J genes are TRBV6-5 and TRBJ2-7; D may be TRBD1 (6 bases). This CDR3 spans 13 amino acids. The V gene's germline CDR1 is MNHEY and CDR2 SVGAGI. V was clipped by 4 bases and J by 3 bases, with 10 bases between them. CDR3 in DNA: TGTGCCAGCAGTTTTCAGGGGCACTACGAGCAGTACTTC. Translation gives CASSFQGHYEQYF.

This chain connects TRBV19 to TRBJ1-4; the D gene is possibly TRBD1 (6 bases). This CDR3 comprises 13 residues. V was cut by 6 bases and J by 10 bases, with 15 bases left in between. Germline lookup yields CDR1 LNHDA and CDR2 SQIVND (reference sequence). CDR3 residues: CASSTTGRGKLFF. The CDR3, as DNA: TGTGCCAGTAGCACGACAGGAAGGGGAAAACTGTTTTTT.

This chain uses TRBV5-5 with TRBJ2-3; 8 positions match TRBD1. CDR3 length: 15 amino acids. J was trimmed by 3 bases and V by 1 base; bases with no gene match: 4. Germline assignment: CDR1 SGHKS and CDR2 YYEKEE (reference sequence). The CDR3 here is CASSLLRQGTDTQYF. Written as DNA, the CDR3 is TGTGCCAGCAGCTTGCTGCGACAGGGGACAGATACGCAGTATTTT.

The rearrangement joins TRBV27 to TRBJ2-1; 8 bases are a match to TRBD2. The CDR3 has 15 amino acids. Trimming cost V 2 bases and J 9 bases; bases outside gene matches: 9. CDR1 MNHEY and CDR2 SMNVEV come from the germline V gene (reference sequence). The CDR3 nucleotides read TGTGCCAGCAGTTTAACTAGCGGTTCGGGGAGTGAGCAGTTCTTC. As protein: CASSLTSGSGSEQFF.

The chain joins TRBV5-6 to TRBJ1-2, with D tentatively TRBD1 (5 bases). Germline V gene lookup returns CDR1 SGHDT and CDR2 YYEEEE. The CDR3 is 13 amino acids. Trimming removed 1 base from V and 7 bases from J, with 11 bases in between. CDR3: CASSLTGTGGYTF. The CDR3 DNA is TGTGCCAGCAGCTTGACAGGCACGGGTGGCTACACCTTC.

V is TRBV5-1 and J is TRBJ2-7; a possible D gene is TRBD2 (6 bases). Trimming left V 1 base short and J 2 bases short, with 10 bases between. The CDR3 totals 14 residues. CDR1 and CDR2 from the germline V gene are SGHRS and YFSETQ. The chain's CDR3 is CASSLREATYEQYF. The CDR3 nucleotides read TGCGCCAGCAGCTTGAGGGAGGCAACCTACGAGCAGTACTTC.

J is TRBJ2-1 and V is TRBV14; D not resolved. The germline V and J ends were trimmed by 4 bases and 9 bases, with 10 bases remaining between them. Germline CDR1 and CDR2: SGHDN and FVKESK. The CDR3 length is 12 residues. DNA for the CDR3: TGTGCCAGCAGCCCGAGGTTCGGTGAGCAGTTCTTC. Amino acid sequence: CASSPRFGEQFF.

The rearrangement uses TRBV29-1 and TRBJ2-3; 11 bases align to TRBD2. Germline lookup yields CDR1 SQVTM and CDR2 ANQGSEA. The CDR3 contains 14 residues. Losses at the gene ends were 6 bases for V and 3 bases for J; bases not matched to a gene: 5. The CDR3 sequence is CSVATSGRTDTQYF. The DNA for the CDR3 is TGCAGCGTCGCTACTAGCGGGAGAACAGATACGCAGTATTTT.

CDR3 coding DNA: TGTGCCATCAGCCAGGTTACAGATACGCAGTATTTT. Translation gives CAISQVTDTQYF. The genes are TRBV10-3 and TRBJ2-3; D not resolved. The CDR3 sequence is 12 residues long. Trimming removed 6 bases from V and 3 bases from J, with 7 bases in between. CDR1 ENHRY and CDR2 SYGVKD come from the germline V gene.

This chain joins TRBV5-1 and TRBJ1-5, with TRBD1 identical over 7 bases. CDR3 length: 14 amino acids. Germline CDR1 is SGHRS and CDR2 is YFSETQ. The V and J ends lost 5 bases and 9 bases, in that order; junction bases with no gene match: 11. The CDR3 nucleotides read TGCGCCAGCAGTCCTGGACAGGACCCTTGGCCCCAGCATTTT. It encodes CASSPGQDPWPQHF. Using reference TRBV5-1 and TRBJ1-5 for the parts outside the CDR3, the full variable domain is KAGVTQTPRYLIKTRGQQVTLSCSPISGHRSVSWYQQTPGQGLQFLFEYFSETQRNKGNFPGRFSGRQFSNSRSEMNVSTLELGDSALYLCASSPGQDPWPQHFGDGTRLSIL.

This chain uses TRBV7-3 with TRBJ2-1, with TRBD2 as a possible D gene (5 bases). Trimming took 2 bases from V and 0 from J, leaving 8 bases between them. CDR3 size: 15 residues. The germline V gene encodes CDR1 SGHTA and CDR2 FQGTGA. The chain's CDR3 is CASSLSAGSYNEQFF. CDR3 DNA: TGTGCCAGCAGCTTATCGGCGGGCTCCTACAATGAGCAGTTCTTC.

V usage is TRBV29-1 and J usage is TRBJ2-5; D is perhaps TRBD2 (5 bases). Germline CDR1 reads SQVTM; CDR2 reads ANQGSEA. V was clipped by 4 bases and J by 5 bases, with 8 bases between them. The CDR3 extends over 11 amino acids. The CDR3 spells CSVGKRETQYF. The CDR3 region has the DNA TGCAGCGTTGGAAAGCGGGAGACCCAGTACTTC.

The chain combines TRBV2 with TRBJ2-3; TRBD2 agrees at 12 bases. The V gene's germline CDR1 is SNHLY and CDR2 FYNNEI. V lost 7 bases to trimming and J lost 0 bases; unmatched junction nucleotides: 8. The CDR3 length is 17 residues. CDR3 in amino acids: CASTGRTSGTSTDTQYF. CDR3 DNA: TGTGCCAGCACCGGACGGACTAGCGGGACTAGCACAGATACGCAGTATTTT.

The chain carries TRBV27 and TRBJ2-1, with 7 bases fitting TRBD2. The J segment lost 8 bases and the V segment lost 5 bases, leaving 9 bases of the junction unmatched. CDR1 is MNHEY and CDR2 is SMNVEV in the germline V gene (reference sequence). This CDR3 contains 14 residues. The DNA of the CDR3 is TGTGCCAGCAGTCCGATTGGGCGGGAGTATGAGCAGTTCTTC. Translated: CASSPIGREYEQFF.

This rearrangement joins TRBV29-1 to TRBJ1-1; D perhaps matches TRBD1 (5 bases). Germline V gene sequence: CDR1 SQVTM, CDR2 ANQGSEA. This CDR3 is 12 amino acids long. The ends were cut back, 1 base at V and 4 bases at J, with 7 bases in the middle. CDR3 loop: CSVEGQFTEAFF. DNA for the CDR3: TGCAGCGTTGAAGGACAGTTCACTGAAGCTTTCTTT.